The following is a TCR beta chain sequence with its context. The antigen is undetermined. TCRdb's table, derived via immunoSEQ multiplex PCR, lists solely in-frame clones and lacks some. The sample records approximately 100,000 clones, approximately 88% being singletons. These data are taken from a study of T cell responses to AZD1222 COVID-19 vaccine. Study-level findings and limits: Donor demographics were predominantly white British with a female majority; clonal diversity may be underestimated. The repertoires were collected only after the peak T cell response. Spike was spanned by vaccine-associated CD4 TCRs, with dominance at 160-218 and 743-854.

The CDR3 extends over 12 amino acids. Germline V gives CDR1 SGHVS, CDR2 FQNEAQ. The V segment lost 1 base and the J segment 10 bases; nucleotides outside the gene matches: 4. The chain uses TRBV7-8 and TRBJ2-7; 7 positions agree with TRBD2. This TCR was recovered from an adult in good health. This specimen consisted of peripheral blood, obtained on day 0 of AZD1222 vaccination. The CDR3 here is CASSLGGRVQYF. The CDR3 DNA is TGTGCCAGCAGCTTAGGCGGGAGAGTTCAGTACTTC.